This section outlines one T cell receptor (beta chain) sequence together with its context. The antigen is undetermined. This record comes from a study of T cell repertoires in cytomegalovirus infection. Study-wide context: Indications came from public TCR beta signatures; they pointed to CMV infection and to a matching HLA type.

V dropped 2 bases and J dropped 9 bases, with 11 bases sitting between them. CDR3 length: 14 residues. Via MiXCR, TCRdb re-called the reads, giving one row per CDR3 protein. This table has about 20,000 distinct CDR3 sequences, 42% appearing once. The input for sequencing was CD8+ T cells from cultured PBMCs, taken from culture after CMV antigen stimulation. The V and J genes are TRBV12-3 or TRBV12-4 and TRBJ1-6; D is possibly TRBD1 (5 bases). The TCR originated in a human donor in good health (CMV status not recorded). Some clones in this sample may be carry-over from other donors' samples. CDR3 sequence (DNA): TGTGCCAGCAGTTTACAGGCTGGGGGTTCACCCCTCCACTTT. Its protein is CASSLQAGGSPLHF.